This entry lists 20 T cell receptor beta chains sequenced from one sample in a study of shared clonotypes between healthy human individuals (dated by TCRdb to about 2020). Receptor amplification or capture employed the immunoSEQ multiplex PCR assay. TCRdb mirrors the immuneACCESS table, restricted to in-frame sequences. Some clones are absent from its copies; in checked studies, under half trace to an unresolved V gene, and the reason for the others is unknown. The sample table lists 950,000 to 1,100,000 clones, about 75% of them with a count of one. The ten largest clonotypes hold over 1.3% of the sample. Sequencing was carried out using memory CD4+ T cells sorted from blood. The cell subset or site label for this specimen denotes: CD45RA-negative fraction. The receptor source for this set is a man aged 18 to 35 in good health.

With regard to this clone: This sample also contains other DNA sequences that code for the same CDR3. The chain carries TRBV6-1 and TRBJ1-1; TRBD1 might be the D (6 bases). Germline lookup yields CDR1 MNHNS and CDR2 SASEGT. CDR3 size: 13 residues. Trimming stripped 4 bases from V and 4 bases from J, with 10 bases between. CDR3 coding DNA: TGTGCCAGCAGTGCTAAGGGGGGCACTGAAGCTTTCTTT. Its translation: CASSAKGGTEAFF.

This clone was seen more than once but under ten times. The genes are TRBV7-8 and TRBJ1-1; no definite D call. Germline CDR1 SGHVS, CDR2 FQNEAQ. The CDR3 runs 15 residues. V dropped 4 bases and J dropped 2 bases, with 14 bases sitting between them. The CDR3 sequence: CASSSSARANTEAFF. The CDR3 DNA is TGTGCCAGCAGCTCATCAGCGAGGGCCAACACTGAAGCTTTCTTT.

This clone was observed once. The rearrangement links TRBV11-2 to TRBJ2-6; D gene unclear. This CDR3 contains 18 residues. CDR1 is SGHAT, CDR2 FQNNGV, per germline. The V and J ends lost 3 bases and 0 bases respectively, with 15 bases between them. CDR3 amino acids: CASSLGQAVLSGANVLTF. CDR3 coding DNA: TGTGCCAGCAGCTTGGGCCAGGCCGTCCTCTCTGGGGCCAACGTCCTGACTTTC.

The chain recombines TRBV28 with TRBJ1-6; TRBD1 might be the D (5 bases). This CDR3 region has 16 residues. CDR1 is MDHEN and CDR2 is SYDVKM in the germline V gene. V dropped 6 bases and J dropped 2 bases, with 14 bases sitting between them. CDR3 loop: CASSSRRGAYNSPLHF. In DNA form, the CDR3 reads TGTGCCAGCAGCTCGAGGAGAGGGGCCTATAATTCACCCCTCCACTTT.

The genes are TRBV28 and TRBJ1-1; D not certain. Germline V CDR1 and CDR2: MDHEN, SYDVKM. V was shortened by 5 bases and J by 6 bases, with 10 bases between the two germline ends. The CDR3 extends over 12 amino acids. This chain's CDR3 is CASSTGRPEAFF. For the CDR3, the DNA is TGTGCCAGCAGTACCGGGAGGCCTGAAGCTTTCTTT.

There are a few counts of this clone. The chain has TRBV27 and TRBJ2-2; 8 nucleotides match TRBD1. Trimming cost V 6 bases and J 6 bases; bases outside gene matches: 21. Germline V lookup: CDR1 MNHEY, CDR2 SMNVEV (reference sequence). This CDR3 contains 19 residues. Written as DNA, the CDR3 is TGTGCCAGCAGCCGCACATACTGGCCTCCAGGACAGGGTGCCGGGGAGCTGTTTTTT. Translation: CASSRTYWPPGQGAGELFF.

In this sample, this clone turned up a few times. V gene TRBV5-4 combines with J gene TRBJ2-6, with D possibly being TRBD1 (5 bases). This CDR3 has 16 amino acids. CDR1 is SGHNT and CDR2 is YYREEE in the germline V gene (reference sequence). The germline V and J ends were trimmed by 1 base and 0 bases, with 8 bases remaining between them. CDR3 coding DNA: TGTGCCAGCAGCTTGCAGGGTGTCTCTGGGGCCAACGTCCTGACTTTC. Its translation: CASSLQGVSGANVLTF.

The CDR3 region is CASSWTSGYNEQFF. The CDR3 coding sequence is TGTGCCAGCTCCTGGACTAGCGGTTACAATGAGCAGTTCTTC. The V and J genes are TRBV18 and TRBJ2-1, with 10 bases identical to TRBD2. With V trimmed by 6 bases and J by 4 bases, 3 bases remained unmatched. The CDR3 spans 14 residues. Germline CDR1 is KGHSH and CDR2 is LQKENI. Combining the CDR3 with reference TRBV18 and TRBJ2-1 gives the whole variable domain NAGVMQNPRHLVRRRGQEARLRCSPMKGHSHVYWYRQLPEEGLKFMVYLQKENIIDESGMPKERFSAEFPKEGPSILRIQQVVRGDSAAYFCASSWTSGYNEQFFGPGTRLTVL.

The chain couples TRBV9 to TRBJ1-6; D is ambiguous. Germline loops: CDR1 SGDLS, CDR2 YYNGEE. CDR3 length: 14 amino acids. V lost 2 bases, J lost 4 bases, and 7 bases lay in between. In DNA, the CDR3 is TGTGCCAGCAGCGTGACGGCATATAATTCACCCCTCCACTTT. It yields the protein CASSVTAYNSPLHF.

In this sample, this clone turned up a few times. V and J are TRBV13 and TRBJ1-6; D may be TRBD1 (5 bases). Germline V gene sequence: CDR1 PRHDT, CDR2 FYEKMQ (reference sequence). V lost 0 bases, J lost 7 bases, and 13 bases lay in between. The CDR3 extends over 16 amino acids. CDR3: CASSLGVPGGNSPLHF. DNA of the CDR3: TGTGCCAGCAGCTTAGGGGTCCCTGGGGGGAATTCACCCCTCCACTTT.

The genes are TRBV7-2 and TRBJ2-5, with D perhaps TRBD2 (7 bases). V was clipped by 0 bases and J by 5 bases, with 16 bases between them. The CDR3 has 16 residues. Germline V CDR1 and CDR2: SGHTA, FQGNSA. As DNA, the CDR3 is TGTGCCAGCAGCTTAGCTGTTGGGGGGGGCACTGAGACCCAGTACTTC. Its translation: CASSLAVGGGTETQYF.

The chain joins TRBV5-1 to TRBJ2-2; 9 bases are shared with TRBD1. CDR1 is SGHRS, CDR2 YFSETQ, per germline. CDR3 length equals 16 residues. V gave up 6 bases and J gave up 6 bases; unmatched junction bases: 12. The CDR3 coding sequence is TGCGCCAGCACCGAATTGGGGACAGGGCACGCCGGGGAGCTGTTTTTT. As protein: CASTELGTGHAGELFF. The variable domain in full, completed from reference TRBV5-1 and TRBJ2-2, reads KAGVTQTPRYLIKTRGQQVTLSCSPISGHRSVSWYQQTPGQGLQFLFEYFSETQRNKGNFPGRFSGRQFSNSRSEMNVSTLELGDSALYLCASTELGTGHAGELFFGEGSRLTVL.

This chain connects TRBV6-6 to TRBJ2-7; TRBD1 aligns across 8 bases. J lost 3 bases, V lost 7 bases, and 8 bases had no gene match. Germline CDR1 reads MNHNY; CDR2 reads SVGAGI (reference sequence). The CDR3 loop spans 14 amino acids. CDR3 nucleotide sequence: TGTGCCAGCAACCTAGGACAGGGTTTCTACGAGCAGTACTTC. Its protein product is CASNLGQGFYEQYF.

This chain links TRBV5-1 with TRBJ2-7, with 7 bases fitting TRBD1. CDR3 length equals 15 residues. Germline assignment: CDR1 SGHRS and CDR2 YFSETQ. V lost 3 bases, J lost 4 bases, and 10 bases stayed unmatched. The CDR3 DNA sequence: TGCGCCAGCAGCTCGGGGACAGCCGAGTCTTACGAGCAGTACTTC. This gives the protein CASSSGTAESYEQYF.

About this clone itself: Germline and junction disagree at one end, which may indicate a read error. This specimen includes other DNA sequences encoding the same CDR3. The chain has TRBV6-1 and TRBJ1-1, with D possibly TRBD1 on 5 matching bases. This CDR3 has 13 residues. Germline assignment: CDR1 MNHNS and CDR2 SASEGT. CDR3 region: CASSEGGDTEAFF. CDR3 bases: TGTGCCAGCAGTGAAGGGGGCGACACTGAAGCTTTCTTC.

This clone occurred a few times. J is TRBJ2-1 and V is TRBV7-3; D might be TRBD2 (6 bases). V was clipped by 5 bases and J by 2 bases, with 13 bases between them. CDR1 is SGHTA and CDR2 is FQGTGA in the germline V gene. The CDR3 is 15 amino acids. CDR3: CASSPLGGPYNEQFF. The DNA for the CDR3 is TGTGCCAGCAGCCCCTTGGGGGGACCCTACAATGAGCAGTTCTTC.

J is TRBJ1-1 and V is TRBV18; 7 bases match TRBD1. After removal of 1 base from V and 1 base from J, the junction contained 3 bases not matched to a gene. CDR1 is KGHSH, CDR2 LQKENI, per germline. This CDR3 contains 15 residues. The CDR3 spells CASSPREGANTEAFF. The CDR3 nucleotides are TGTGCCAGCTCACCACGGGAGGGGGCGAACACTGAAGCTTTCTTT.

The CDR3 coding sequence is TGTGCCAGCAGTTTAACCAGGGGGGGCTACGAGCAGTACTTC. Protein product: CASSLTRGGYEQYF. The chain recombines TRBV28 with TRBJ2-7; either TRBD1 or TRBD2 may supply D (7 bases each). This CDR3 has 14 amino acids. Germline loops: CDR1 MDHEN, CDR2 SYDVKM. The V and J ends lost 2 bases and 3 bases respectively, with 11 bases between them.

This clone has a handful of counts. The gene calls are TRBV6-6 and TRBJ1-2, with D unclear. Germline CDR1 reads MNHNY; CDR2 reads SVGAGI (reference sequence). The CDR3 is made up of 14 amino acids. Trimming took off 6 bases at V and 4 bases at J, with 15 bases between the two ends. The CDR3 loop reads CASSKTPGTYGYTF. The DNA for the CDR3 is TGTGCCAGCAGCAAAACGCCAGGAACCTATGGCTACACCTTC.

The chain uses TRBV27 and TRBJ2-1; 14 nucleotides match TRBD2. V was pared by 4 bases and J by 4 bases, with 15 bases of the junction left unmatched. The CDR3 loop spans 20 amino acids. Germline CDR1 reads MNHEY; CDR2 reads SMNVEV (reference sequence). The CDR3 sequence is CASSSPRLAGGPTRYNEQFF. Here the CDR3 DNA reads TGTGCCAGCAGTTCTCCTCGACTAGCGGGAGGGCCCACTAGGTACAATGAGCAGTTCTTC.